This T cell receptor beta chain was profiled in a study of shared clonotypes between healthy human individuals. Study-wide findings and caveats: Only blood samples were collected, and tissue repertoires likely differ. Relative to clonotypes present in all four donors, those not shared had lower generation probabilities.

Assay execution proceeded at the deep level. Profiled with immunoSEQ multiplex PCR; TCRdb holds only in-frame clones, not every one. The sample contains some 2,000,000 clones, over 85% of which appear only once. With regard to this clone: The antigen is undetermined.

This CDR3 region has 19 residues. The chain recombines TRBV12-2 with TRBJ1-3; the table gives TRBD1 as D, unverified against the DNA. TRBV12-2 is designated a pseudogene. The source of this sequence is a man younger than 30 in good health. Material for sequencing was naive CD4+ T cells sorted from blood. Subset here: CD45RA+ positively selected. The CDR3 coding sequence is TGTGCAAGTCGCTTACCGGGGAGGACAGGGGACAGCTCTGGAAACACCATATATTTT. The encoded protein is CASRLPGRTGDSSGNTIYF.